A single sample is the source of the 14 T cell receptor beta chains below, sequenced in a study of OX40 agonist ivuxolimab in advanced cancers. Library preparation employed the immunoSEQ multiplex PCR assay. This is the immuneACCESS table as TCRdb keeps it, with only in-frame sequences that have V and J called. A part of the clones is gone; compared with another copy, unresolved V genes explain less than half, and the rest is unexplained. The sample data list roughly 76,000 clones, and around 85% of these were observed just once. The ten largest clones add up to 5.5% to 7.5% of the sample. Specimen: CD4+ or CD8+ T cells sorted from blood, collected in a trial of the OX40 agonist ivuxolimab. These receptors were obtained from an adult with an advanced solid tumor such as melanoma, head and neck, liver or kidney cancer.

The V call is TRBV6-5, the J call TRBJ1-1, with D hard to call. CDR3 size: 14 residues. Trimming took 3 bases from V and 1 from J, leaving 9 bases between them. The germline V gene has CDR1 MNHEY and CDR2 SVGAGI. The CDR3 bases are TGTGCCAGCAGTTATTTTGAATCGAACACTGAAGCTTTCTTT. This gives the protein CASSYFESNTEAFF.

The gene calls are TRBV12-5 and TRBJ2-3; 8 bases agree with TRBD1. In germline, CDR1 is LGHNT, CDR2 FRNRAP. The CDR3 covers 15 residues. V was clipped by 0 bases and J by 4 bases; unmatched bases: 3. The CDR3 nucleotides are TGTGCTAGTGGTTTGGTTCAGGGGGCGGCAGATACGCAGTATTTT. It translates to CASGLVQGAADTQYF.

The chain uses TRBV28 and TRBJ1-6, with TRBD1 as a possible D gene (5 bases). CDR1 is MDHEN and CDR2 is SYDVKM in the germline V gene. CDR3 length: 19 residues. V dropped 4 bases and J dropped 0 bases, with 19 bases sitting between them. CDR3 sequence reads: CASSSFGTSLSSYNSPLHF. The CDR3 region has the DNA TGTGCCAGCAGTTCATTCGGGACTTCCCTCAGCTCCTATAATTCACCCCTCCACTTT.

V and J are TRBV7-9 and TRBJ1-1, with D uncertain. CDR1 SEHNR and CDR2 FQNEAQ come from the germline V gene (reference sequence). The CDR3 covers 15 residues. The V and J ends lost 6 bases and 1 base respectively, with 15 bases between them. CDR3: CASRPLRGGNTEAFF. In DNA form, the CDR3 reads TGTGCCAGCAGACCTCTCCGGGGAGGGAACACTGAAGCTTTCTTT.

The gene calls are TRBV28 and TRBJ1-4; D is possibly TRBD1 (5 bases). The CDR3 runs to 16 residues. Germline V gene data show CDR1 as MDHEN and CDR2 as SYDVKM. The V and J ends lost 6 bases and 10 bases respectively, with 24 bases between them. The CDR3 sequence: CASSPKGPGYWGKLFF. CDR3 coding DNA: TGTGCCAGCAGCCCGAAGGGGCCCGGGTATTGGGGAAAACTGTTTTTT.

This sequence joins TRBV9 and TRBJ1-1; D gene ambiguous. Germline CDR1 is SGDLS and CDR2 is YYNGEE. The CDR3 spans 10 residues. The V gene lost 5 bases and the J gene lost 5 bases, with 4 bases spanning the gap. This chain's CDR3 is CASRVTEAFF. The CDR3 nucleotides read TGTGCCAGCAGAGTAACTGAAGCTTTCTTT.

This chain connects TRBV4-1 to TRBJ2-3; the D gene is possibly TRBD1 (7 bases). There are 16 residues in the CDR3. The germline V gene has CDR1 MGHRA and CDR2 YSYEKL. V was trimmed by 1 base and J by 2 bases, leaving 13 bases between them. CDR3 residues: CASSQAGGTVTDTQYF. DNA of the CDR3: TGCGCCAGCAGCCAAGCAGGGGGGACAGTCACAGATACGCAGTATTTT.

This chain joins TRBV5-6 and TRBJ2-1, with D uncertain. The CDR3 runs to 13 residues. Trimming took 2 bases from V and 8 from J, leaving 11 bases between them. Germline V CDR1 and CDR2: SGHDT, YYEEEE. This CDR3 is CASSFLDFHEQFF. The CDR3 nucleotides read TGTGCCAGCAGCTTCCTAGACTTCCATGAGCAGTTCTTC.

This clone has only one observation. V is TRBV28 and J is TRBJ1-4, with 8 bases that match TRBD1. The length of the CDR3 is 19 residues. Germline values: CDR1 MDHEN, CDR2 SYDVKM. Unmatched junction bases numbered 21, after V lost 6 bases and J lost 6 bases. For the CDR3, the DNA is TGTGCCAGCAGCGAGGCGGGGACAGGATACCGTGGCCCCCATGAAAAACTGTTTTTT. Encoded protein: CASSEAGTGYRGPHEKLFF.

The V gene is TRBV28, the J gene TRBJ2-1; TRBD2 aligns across 7 bases. V trimming: 2 bases; J trimming: 9 bases; junction bases outside the gene matches: 7. The CDR3 consists of 14 residues. The germline CDR1 and CDR2 sequences are MDHEN and SYDVKM. The DNA for the CDR3 is TGTGCCAGCAGTTTAGCGGGAGAATACGGTGAGCAGTTCTTC. Its protein is CASSLAGEYGEQFF.

The V call is TRBV10-3, the J call TRBJ2-1; the match to TRBD2 covers 9 bases. Germline CDR1 reads ENHRY; CDR2 reads SYGVKD. The CDR3 extends over 15 amino acids. V was pared by 3 bases and J by 3 bases, with 3 bases of the junction left unmatched. The CDR3 region is CAISDSGGIYNEQFF. CDR3 DNA sequence: TGTGCCATCAGTGACAGCGGGGGGATCTACAATGAGCAGTTCTTC.

V gene TRBV9 combines with J gene TRBJ2-2; D not resolved. Trimming took 2 bases from V and 6 from J, leaving 14 bases between them. The CDR3 spans 15 residues. Per germline, CDR1 SGDLS and CDR2 YYNGEE. The CDR3 protein is CASSVSPAGPGELFF. The CDR3 coding sequence is TGTGCCAGCAGCGTGTCACCCGCCGGGCCCGGGGAGCTGTTTTTT.

The chain is built from TRBV19 and TRBJ2-2; D may be TRBD1 or TRBD2 (5 bases each). Germline V gene data show CDR1 as LNHDA and CDR2 as SQIVND (reference sequence). V lost 8 bases, J lost 2 bases, and 15 bases lay in between. The CDR3 consists of 15 residues. CDR3 coding DNA: TGTGCCAGTCTTCCGGGGCAGCTTAACACCGGGGAGCTGTTTTTT. Translating gives CASLPGQLNTGELFF.

The chain recombines TRBV5-4 with TRBJ1-1; 10 nucleotides agree with TRBD1. Germline assignment: CDR1 SGHNT and CDR2 YYREEE (reference sequence). V lost 0 bases and J lost 3; bases outside the gene matches: 2. The CDR3 consists of 15 residues. CDR3 coding DNA: TGTGCCAGCAGCTTGGGACAGGGGGCCTACACTGAAGCTTTCTTT. It encodes CASSLGQGAYTEAFF.